A selection of T cell receptor beta chains follows, all from one sample in a study of T cell repertoires in cytomegalovirus infection. The antigens for these receptors are not known. TCRdb passed the reads through MiXCR, listing each CDR3 protein once. The repertoire has about 340,000 distinct CDR3 sequences, just under 30% of them found once; the top ten carry roughly 20%. This sample comprised cultured PBMCs, obtained from culture after CMV antigen stimulation. The receptors stem from a human donor in good health (CMV status not recorded). Some clones in this sample may be carry-over from other donors' samples. CDR3s include the opening cysteine and the closing phenylalanine or tryptophan. Each record gives: CDR3 DNA, CDR3 protein, clone size, J gene, D gene, V gene. A D gene is named only where the DNA matches it firmly. Clone size is not always given. Where it is, it says once, few, many or a class for expanded clones.

TGTGCCAGCAGCTTAGGGTCAGGGGACATTCAGTACTTC	CASSLGSGDIQYF	many	TRBJ2-4	-	TRBV7-2
TGTGCCAGCAGCCATAGCGGGGGGACCAATCTTGAGCAGTTCTTC	CASSHSGGTNLEQFF	-	TRBJ2-1	TRBD2	TRBV7-3
TGTGCCAGCAGCCAAGATCCGCGGGGGGAGGACTACGAGCAGTACTTC	CASSQDPRGEDYEQYF	few	TRBJ2-7	TRBD2	TRBV4-2
TGTGCCAGCTCAATAGGGGGCCCACAGAGTTATCAGCCCCAGCATTTT	CASSIGGPQSYQPQHF	-	TRBJ1-5	TRBD1	TRBV18
TGTGCCAGCAGCTTAACTGCGGAAACCTACGAGCAGTACTTC	CASSLTAETYEQYF	few	TRBJ2-7	-	TRBV7-8
TGCAGCGTCCAGAGTTCCGAAGCTTTCTTT	CSVQSSEAFF	-	TRBJ1-1	-	TRBV29-1
TGTGCCAGCAGCCGGGACTACCTAAACACCGGGGAGCTGTTTTTT	CASSRDYLNTGELFF	many	TRBJ2-2	TRBD2	TRBV7-2
TGCAGCATTGACAGGGGGCAAGCCTACGAGCAGTACTTC	CSIDRGQAYEQYF	-	TRBJ2-7	TRBD1	TRBV29-1
TGTGCCTGGAGTGTTTGGGGGAGAACGGACAATGAGCAGTTCTTC	CAWSVWGRTDNEQFF	many	TRBJ2-1	-	TRBV30
TGTGCCAGCCTTGAAGACAGGGCCACTGAAGCTTTCTTT	CASLEDRATEAFF	few	TRBJ1-1	TRBD1	TRBV2
TGTGCCAGCAGCTACACGCGGGGCACAGATACGCAGTATTTT	CASSYTRGTDTQYF	many	TRBJ2-3	-	TRBV7-2
TGTGCCAGCAGCGTCCGACAGGGACTGAACTACGAGCAGTACTTC	CASSVRQGLNYEQYF	few	TRBJ2-7	-	TRBV7-2
TGTGCCAGCAGTTTACAGGAGGCCTACGAGCAGTACTTC	CASSLQEAYEQYF	-	TRBJ2-7	-	TRBV6-1
TGTGCCAGCAGTTTAACCCGGACGAACACTGAAGCTTTCTTT	CASSLTRTNTEAFF	few	TRBJ1-1	-	TRBV12-3/TRBV12-4
TGTGCCAGCAGTGTCGGGACAGTTTACAATGAGCAGTTCTTC	CASSVGTVYNEQFF	few	TRBJ2-1	TRBD1	TRBV12-3/TRBV12-4
TGCGCCAGCAGTGAGTCGGCCACGGCTTCTAACATTCAGTACTTC	CASSESATASNIQYF	few	TRBJ2-4	-	TRBV10-2
TGCGCCAGCAGCTTGGCCGGTGGAACAATTGGCACAGATACGCAGTATTTT	CASSLAGGTIGTDTQYF	-	TRBJ2-3	-	TRBV5-1
TGTGCCAGCAGCACAGACCCCGTGGACTCTGGAAACACCATATATTTT	CASSTDPVDSGNTIYF	few	TRBJ1-3	-	TRBV7-9
TGTGCCAGCACCAGGGAGAGCAATCAGCCCCAGCATTTT	CASTRESNQPQHF	many	TRBJ1-5	-	TRBV2
TGTGCCAGCAGCTTTCAGCTAGCGGAGTTCTTC	CASSFQLAEFF	-	TRBJ2-1	TRBD2	TRBV7-9
TGTGCCAGCAGCGTACCGGGGCGCAACTCTGGAAACACCATATATTTT	CASSVPGRNSGNTIYF	-	TRBJ1-3	-	TRBV7-9
TGTGCCAGCACTCCCGCCGGGACAGGGGGGGAAAAACTGTTTTTT	CASTPAGTGGEKLFF	few	TRBJ1-4	TRBD1	TRBV28
TGTGCCAGCAGGGGACAGTGGAGGATAGGCGAGCAGTACTTC	CASRGQWRIGEQYF	few	TRBJ2-7	TRBD1	TRBV2
TGTGCCAGCAGTTTCGCTAGCGGGAGGGCCCTCACCTACAATGAGCAGTTCTTC	CASSFASGRALTYNEQFF	-	TRBJ2-1	TRBD2	TRBV12-3/TRBV12-4
TGTGCCAGCAGCCCCGGGACAGGGGAAACGTACGAGCAGTACTTC	CASSPGTGETYEQYF	-	TRBJ2-7	TRBD1	TRBV7-8
TGTGCCAGTAGTGTTGCGGGGAATCAGCCCCAGCATTTT	CASSVAGNQPQHF	few	TRBJ1-5	-	TRBV19
TGCGCCAGCAGCTTGGATGGGGTTCGGGATGGCTACACCTTC	CASSLDGVRDGYTF	few	TRBJ1-2	-	TRBV5-1
TGTGCCAGCAGTTCTAGGACTAGCGGGATTCCAGATACGCAGTATTTT	CASSSRTSGIPDTQYF	few	TRBJ2-3	TRBD2	TRBV7-9
TGTGCCAGCAGCTTAGAGGCGCCAAACACCGGGGAGCTGTTTTTT	CASSLEAPNTGELFF	few	TRBJ2-2	-	TRBV7-2
TGTGCCACCAGTGATAGTAACAAGAATGGTCAGCCCCAGCATTTT	CATSDSNKNGQPQHF	few	TRBJ1-5	-	TRBV24-1
TGTGCCTGGAGTGCAGAGACAGGGCGTTTCTACAATGAGCAGTTCTTC	CAWSAETGRFYNEQFF	-	TRBJ2-1	TRBD1	TRBV30
TGCAGTGCTAGATTCGGGGCAAGAGGAAACACCATATATTTT	CSARFGARGNTIYF	-	TRBJ1-3	-	TRBV20-1
TGTGCCAGCAGCTCACGAGGAGGAAGCGGGAGGACAGATACGCAGTATTTT	CASSSRGGSGRTDTQYF	-	TRBJ2-3	TRBD2	TRBV11-2
TGTGCCAGCAGTTTAGCCGGAAACGGAGAAAATAGCAATCAGCCCCAGCATTTT	CASSLAGNGENSNQPQHF	few	TRBJ1-5	-	TRBV28
TGTGCCAGCAGCTCCCAGCGGACGGGTGCCCAGTACTTC	CASSSQRTGAQYF	many	TRBJ2-5	-	TRBV7-2
TGTGCCAGCAGTTCCTCCCCCGGGGCCCAGGGAGACTACGAGCAGTACTTC	CASSSSPGAQGDYEQYF	-	TRBJ2-7	-	TRBV28
TGTGCCAGCAGCGTAGGACAACTCCATGGCTACACCTTC	CASSVGQLHGYTF	few	TRBJ1-2	-	TRBV9
TGTGCCAGCACCCTCCGGGAGTACAATGAGCAGTTCTTC	CASTLREYNEQFF	-	TRBJ2-1	-	TRBV12-3/TRBV12-4
TGTGCCAGCAGCCAAGATAAGCGGATCACAGATACGCAGTATTTT	CASSQDKRITDTQYF	few	TRBJ2-3	-	TRBV4-2
TGTGCCAGCAGTGAAGAGAGACTCTTAACTAATGAAAAACTGTTTTTT	CASSEERLLTNEKLFF	-	TRBJ1-4	-	TRBV2
TGTGCCAGCAGTTGGGAGGACAGCCAAGAATCCTACAATGAGCAGTTCTTC	CASSWEDSQESYNEQFF	few	TRBJ2-1	-	TRBV28
TGTGCCAGCAGTTACTCTCGATGGGCTAACTATGGCTACACCTTC	CASSYSRWANYGYTF	-	TRBJ1-2	-	TRBV6-2/TRBV6-3
TGTGCCAGCAGCTTAACGGGACCGAACACTGAAGCTTTCTTT	CASSLTGPNTEAFF	many	TRBJ1-1	-	TRBV7-6